The rows below give T cell receptor beta chains drawn from one sample of a study of OX40 agonist ivuxolimab in advanced cancers. Clones were sequenced by immunoSEQ multiplex PCR, and TCRdb holds only the in-frame ones, with some missing. The sample has some 60,000 clones; approximately 93% are singletons. Specimen: CD4+ or CD8+ T cells sorted from blood, collected in a trial of the OX40 agonist ivuxolimab. All receptors come from an adult with an advanced solid tumor such as melanoma, head and neck, liver or kidney cancer. Each CDR3 is given with its conserved first and last residue.

V	CDR3
TRBV5-1	CASSLVSPPGNTIYF
TRBV13	CASSFVRGGYTNEQFF
TRBV5-6	CASSKTGEGGGYTF
TRBV2	CASSTPGQERF
TRBV19	CAKEKELAGLFYNEQFF
TRBV16	CASSPWTGDQPQHF
TRBV4-1	CASSPQGAMIGELFF
TRBV6-5	CASSYSAGSDEQYF
TRBV19	CASSGTIQETQYF
TRBV7-6	CASSPTSGRGETQYF
TRBV29-1	CSVVVAGGAGANVLTF
TRBV2	CANQAGPGELFF
TRBV18	CASSRPPGRLNTGELFF
TRBV4-1	CASSQDPGYGDPYEQYF
TRBV21-1	CASSNQDRSNYGYTF
TRBV15	CATSILNREEESTDTQYF
TRBV19	CASRDTSGGTTDTQYF
TRBV7-8	CASSLAQGAMEAFF
TRBV10-1	CASSETLAGGTYEQYF
TRBV5-1	CASSLRPGQGSTEAFF
TRBV5-5	CASSSLGQGSYEQYF
TRBV7-2	CASSTPDRGLGGYTF
TRBV7-9	CASSTTSGGTDTQYF
TRBV5-4	CASSLYVTGYNEQFF
TRBV5-4	CASSLGGAGTEAFF
TRBV28	CASSFSGFGYEQYF
TRBV28	CASRLSDREVGPLHF
TRBV5-1	CASSLAGNTEAFF
TRBV7-9	CASSQGGAYEQYF
TRBV15	CATSDRDIHYEQYF
TRBV7-8	CASSFEGAVPQDEQYF
TRBV7-6	CASSFGLAGGFDEQFF
TRBV5-5	CASSLGTGPEQYF
TRBV11-2	CASSFGSGQFYGYTF
TRBV14	CASSLTFYEQYF
TRBV7-9	CASSLGIGVGEQYF
TRBV7-9	CASSLVLQHYSNQPQHF
TRBV4-1	CASSQEGSGVSGLGEQYF
TRBV15	CATSPDRGEKLFF
TRBV9	CASSGISNTGELFF
TRBV28	CASSPRRDFISYNEQFF
TRBV29-1	CSVEGLNTEAFF